This T cell receptor beta chain derives from a study of long-term antiretroviral therapy in people with HIV. Whole-study findings and limits: Clones showing expansion before ART dominated the repertoire at all time points. Diversity measured after ART increased yet remained under transplant donor controls. Controls showed broader CDR3 length ranges than did the HIV repertoires.

The immunoSEQ assay was v3.0, run at survey level. TCRdb's table, derived via immunoSEQ multiplex PCR, lists solely in-frame clones and lacks some. The sample yields under 40,000 clones, approximately 85% seen once. V lost 1 base to trimming and J lost 2 bases, with 15 bases between them. This CDR3 has 16 amino acids. CDR1 and CDR2 (germline): SGHVS, FNYEAQ. There were about 0.95-11 million cryopreserved PBMC in the samples before DNA extraction. As regards this clone: Its target is unknown.

This receptor was identified in a woman in her thirties with HIV. The J gene is TRBJ2-7, the V gene TRBV7-6; the D gene is possibly TRBD1 (6 bases). The sample in question was unsorted PBMCs, obtained just over 2.7 years before starting antiretroviral therapy. The CDR3: CASSLGSSRTAYEQYF. Here the CDR3 DNA reads TGTGCCAGCAGCTTAGGTTCTAGTAGGACAGCCTACGAGCAGTACTTC.